What follows are 32 T cell receptor beta chains derived from one specimen sequenced in a study of glioma-infiltrating T cells. Using RNA template, CDR3s of TCR alpha and beta were amplified with iRepertoire arm-PCR. TCRdb processed the multiplex PCR reads anew with MiXCR; each CDR3 protein has one entry. Among more than 350,000 distinct CDR3 sequences listed, roughly 41% were seen once. Sequenced input: glioma tissue, nonneoplastic brain tissue, or PBMCs (not recorded which). These receptor sequences come from a human donor with low-grade glioma or glioblastoma, undergoing nonglioma brain surgery, or in good health (not recorded which).

This sequence joins TRBV29-1 and TRBJ2-5; the D is unclear. The DNA matches TRBJ2-7 better at its end, which makes the J call doubtful. CDR3 length equals 12 residues. Germline V gene sequence: CDR1 SQVTM, CDR2 ANQGSEA. The CDR3 reads CSVGTPKYEQYF. In DNA form, the CDR3 reads TGCAGCGTTGGAACACCCAAATACGAGCAGTACTTC.

On this clonotype itself: A much larger clone lies a single base off, so this may be a read error. The final CDR3 position lacks the conserved phenylalanine or tryptophan, pointing to a likely read error. The rearrangement uses TRBV28 and TRBJ1-2; 9 bases are a match to TRBD1. Germline CDR1 reads MDHEN; CDR2 reads SYDVKM. This CDR3 spans 16 amino acids. The CDR3 spells CATSGTGTIPNYGYTI. The CDR3 bases are TGTGCCACCAGTGGGACAGGGACTATTCCTAACTATGGCTACACCATC.

The CDR3 nucleotides read TGTGCCAGCAGCTCCGGACAGGACAATCAGCCCCAGCATTTT. Protein product: CASSSGQDNQPQHF. V gene TRBV6-1 combines with J gene TRBJ1-5; TRBD1 aligns across 7 bases. V shed 6 bases and J 3 bases; nucleotides not matched to a gene: 5. Germline CDR1 and CDR2: MNHNS and SASEGT. The CDR3 loop spans 14 amino acids.

This clonotype was detected a few times. The CDR3 bases are TGTGCCACCAGCAGAGATCGAGTGGGGGCTGGCTACACCTTC. It is translated as CATSRDRVGAGYTF. The chain links TRBV15 to TRBJ1-2; D possibly corresponds to TRBD1 (6 bases). The CDR3 is 14 residues long. V was clipped by 0 bases and J by 7 bases, with 12 bases between them. Germline lookup yields CDR1 LNHNV and CDR2 YYDKDF (reference sequence). The full variable domain, rest sourced from reference TRBV15 and TRBJ1-2, is DAMVIQNPRYQVTQFGKPVTLSCSQTLNHNVMYWYQQKSSQAPKLLFHYYDKDFNNEADTPDNFQSRRPNTSFCFLDIRSPGLGDTAMYLCATSRDRVGAGYTFGSGTRLTVV.

This clonotype was recorded at least ten times. The V gene is TRBV6-2 or TRBV6-3, the J gene TRBJ2-7; D tentatively fits TRBD1 or TRBD2 (5 bases each). Trimming left V 0 bases short and J 1 base short, with 10 bases between. This CDR3 has 15 residues. The germline gives CDR1 MNHEY, CDR2 SVGEGT. The CDR3 region is CASSYSWWGSYEQYF. The DNA for the CDR3 is TGTGCCAGCAGTTACTCGTGGTGGGGGTCCTACGAGCAGTACTTC.

This clonotype has only a few counts. The chain has TRBV28 and TRBJ2-2; TRBD1 might be the D (7 bases). The CDR3 runs to 16 residues. Germline V CDR1 and CDR2: MDHEN, SYDVKM. V was trimmed by 6 bases and J by 0 bases, leaving 14 bases between them. The CDR3 region is CASSLLRGANTGELFF. In nucleotides, the CDR3 is TGTGCCAGCAGCTTACTCAGGGGGGCGAACACCGGGGAGCTGTTTTTT.

This clonotype was seen ten or more times. This rearrangement joins TRBV20-1 to TRBJ2-7, with 10 nucleotides matching TRBD1. J gave up 5 bases and V 1 base, and 8 bases lay outside the gene matches. Germline V lookup: CDR1 DFQATT, CDR2 SNEGSKA (reference sequence). The CDR3 has 15 residues. CDR3 in DNA: TGCAGTGCTAGAGTATTCCGGGACAGGGGCGACGAGCAGTACTTC. Protein: CSARVFRDRGDEQYF.

A few counts support this clonotype. The rearrangement uses TRBV12-5 and TRBJ2-1; possibly TRBD2 for D (5 bases). This CDR3 is 14 amino acids long. Per germline, CDR1 LGHNT and CDR2 FRNRAP. Between the trimmed V and J ends, which lost 0 bases and 5 bases, there was a span of 8 bases. The CDR3 loop reads CASGLVPADNEQFF. Written as DNA, the CDR3 is TGTGCTAGTGGTTTGGTTCCAGCGGACAATGAGCAGTTCTTC.

A note on this clonotype: A much larger clone differs by one base, so this may be a read error. The DNA of the CDR3 is TGTGCCAGCAGCGCCCGACAGGGAATCTCCTACAATGAGCAGCTCTTC. This encodes CASSARQGISYNEQLF. The genes are TRBV7-2 and TRBJ2-7; 7 nucleotides match TRBD1. Germline values: CDR1 SGHTA, CDR2 FQGNSA. The CDR3 runs 16 residues.

The rearrangement joins TRBV6-6 to TRBJ2-1, with D hard to call. V lost 2 bases to trimming and J lost 8 bases, with 7 bases between them. The CDR3 loop spans 12 amino acids. In germline, CDR1 is MNHNY, CDR2 SVGAGI (reference sequence). This CDR3 is CASSYSGDEQFF. The CDR3 DNA reads TGTGCCAGCAGTTACAGTGGCGATGAGCAGTTCTTC.

In this sample, this clonotype turned up a few times. An end of the junction differs from the germline gene, which may be a read error. The chain has TRBV6-1 and TRBJ1-2; TRBD1 agrees at 7 bases. The CDR3 sequence is 13 residues long. Looked up from germline, CDR1 is MNHNS and CDR2 is SASEGT. The CDR3 bases are TGTGCCAGCAGTGCGGGACAGTACTATGGCTGCACCTTC. Residues: CASSAGQYYGCTF.

The chain carries TRBV20-1 and TRBJ1-5; D is uncertain. CDR1 is DFQATT, CDR2 SNEGSKA, per germline (reference sequence). V lost 3 bases, J lost 6 bases, and 15 bases lay in between. The CDR3 sequence is 14 residues long. In DNA form, the CDR3 reads TGCAGTGCTAGGTGGGAGAGGGCGACTCAGCCCCAGCATTTT. Translation gives CSARWERATQPQHF.

The chain has TRBV29-1 and TRBJ2-7; the match to TRBD1 covers 8 bases. The CDR3 has 14 residues. Germline V gene data show CDR1 as SQVTM and CDR2 as ANQGSEA. V lost 1 base, J lost 7 bases, and 9 bases stayed unmatched. CDR3 DNA sequence: TGCAGCGTTGAAGGACGGCAGGGGGCGAGAGAGCAGTACTTC. Encoded protein: CSVEGRQGAREQYF.

This clonotype has at least ten counts. The chain carries TRBV6-1 and TRBJ2-7; a weak D match, TRBD1 (5 bases). V gave up 7 bases and J gave up 3 bases, with 19 bases separating them. Germline CDR1 MNHNS, CDR2 SASEGT. The CDR3 consists of 15 residues. CDR3 DNA sequence: TGTGCCAGCACGAGGCATACGCAGGGCCTCTACGAGCAGTACTTC. It specifies CASTRHTQGLYEQYF.

Details on this clonotype: It may be a read error: a sequence one base away is much more abundant. The rearrangement links TRBV28 to TRBJ2-7, with D possibly TRBD2 on 5 matching bases. Germline-derived CDR1 and CDR2 are MDHEN and SYDVKM. The CDR3 sequence is 16 residues long. CDR3 amino acids: CASRTTAGPERYEQCF. CDR3 in DNA: TGTGCCAGCCGAACTACCGCGGGTCCAGAGCGCTACGAGCAGTGCTTC. The complete variable domain, with remaining parts taken from reference TRBV28 and TRBJ2-7, reads DVKVTQSSRYLVKRTGEKVFLECVQDMDHENMFWYRQDPGLGLRLIYFSYDVKMKEKGDIPEGYSVSREKKERFSLILESASTNQTSMYLCASRTTAGPERYEQCFGPGTRLTVT.

This clonotype was counted a few times. The rearrangement links TRBV6-5 to TRBJ2-7; 9 bases fit TRBD2. Unmatched junction bases numbered 11, after V lost 2 bases and J lost 3 bases. From germline, CDR1 is MNHEY and CDR2 SVGAGI. This CDR3 is 17 amino acids long. CDR3 amino acids: CASSYPVGREGFYEQYF. In DNA, the CDR3 is TGTGCCAGCAGTTACCCGGTGGGGCGGGAGGGTTTCTACGAGCAGTACTTC.

With respect to this clonotype: A much bigger clone sits one base away, suggesting this may be a read error. The DNA of the CDR3 is TGTGCCAGCAGCGCATCGGGGACTGGCGGGAGGGATACGCAGTATTTT. Its translation: CASSASGTGGRDTQYF. The J gene is TRBJ2-3, the V gene TRBV6-1, with 8 bases matching TRBD2. Germline V gives CDR1 MNHNS, CDR2 SASEGT. The CDR3 has 16 amino acids. V shed 6 bases and J 6 bases; nucleotides not matched to a gene: 14.

The chain couples TRBV7-6 to TRBJ2-7, with D maybe TRBD2 (6 bases). This CDR3 has 14 residues. Trimming removed 5 bases from V and 4 bases from J, with 15 bases in between. CDR1 SGHVS and CDR2 FNYEAQ come from the germline V gene. The CDR3 DNA is TGTGCCAGCAGCCCCTTGGGGGGTGGATACGAGCAGTACTTC. Translating gives CASSPLGGGYEQYF.

V is TRBV20-1 and J is TRBJ1-4; 7 bases are a match to TRBD1. Per the germline V gene, CDR1 is DFQATT and CDR2 is SNEGSKA (reference sequence). The CDR3 sequence is 15 residues long. The J segment lost 4 bases and the V segment lost 3 bases, leaving 8 bases of the junction unmatched. CDR3 nucleotide sequence: TGCAGTGCTAGTAGAGACAGGGTGGATAATGAAAAACTGTTTTTT. This codes for CSASRDRVDNEKLFF.

This clonotype was recorded a few times. The chain uses TRBV4-1 and TRBJ1-1; D is uncertain. The CDR3 loop spans 17 amino acids. V lost 4 bases, J lost 4 bases, and 22 bases lay in between. Per the germline V gene, CDR1 is MGHRA and CDR2 is YSYEKL. The CDR3 is CASSLQWGAAVPTEAFF. CDR3 nucleotides: TGCGCCAGCAGCCTTCAATGGGGAGCTGCAGTTCCCACTGAAGCTTTCTTT.

The chain has TRBV25-1 and TRBJ2-3; TRBD1 agrees at 8 bases. With 2 bases clipped from V and 1 base from J, the junction kept 17 bases outside the gene matches. This CDR3 has 20 residues. Germline CDR1 is MGHDK and CDR2 is SYGVNS. The CDR3 DNA reads as TGTGCCAGCAGTGAAACCCGGACAGGGCTTAGCCTCACTGGCACAGATACGCAGTATTTT. Its protein is CASSETRTGLSLTGTDTQYF.

This clonotype was found a few times. The J gene is TRBJ1-1, the V gene TRBV18; D uncertain. Trimming left V 2 bases short and J 1 base short, with 5 bases between. CDR3 size: 13 residues. Germline-derived CDR1 and CDR2 are KGHSH and LQKENI. The CDR3 sequence: CASSPNGNTEAFF. CDR3 bases: TGTGCCAGCTCACCAAACGGGAACACTGAAGCTTTCTTT.

V is TRBV7-2 and J is TRBJ1-4; 9 nucleotides line up with TRBD1. The ends lost 4 bases at V and 4 bases at J; junction bases unmatched: 10. CDR3 length: 17 amino acids. Germline-derived CDR1 and CDR2 are SGHTA and FQGNSA. The CDR3 DNA is TGTGCCAGCAGCTCCTTACGGGACAGGGTCGATAATGAAAAACTGTTTTTT. Residues: CASSSLRDRVDNEKLFF. Full variable domain (missing parts from reference TRBV7-2 and TRBJ1-4): GAGVSQSPSNKVTEKGKDVELRCDPISGHTALYWYRQSLGQGLEFLIYFQGNSAPDKSGLPSDRFSAERTGGSVSTLTIQRTQQEDSAVYLCASSSLRDRVDNEKLFFGSGTQLSVL.

The chain links TRBV4-1 to TRBJ2-3; D possibly corresponds to TRBD2 (6 bases). CDR1 is MGHRA and CDR2 is YSYEKL in the germline V gene. The CDR3 consists of 16 residues. With 1 base removed from V and 0 bases from J, the gap between germline ends came to 11 bases. CDR3 DNA sequence: TGCGCCAGCAGCCAAGGATCCAGCGGGAGCACAGATACGCAGTATTTT. Encoded protein: CASSQGSSGSTDTQYF.

This clonotype was observed a handful of times. The chain couples TRBV27 to TRBJ1-4; D ambiguous. V dropped 2 bases and J dropped 3 bases, with 10 bases sitting between them. This CDR3 is built from 15 residues. Per germline, CDR1 MNHEY and CDR2 SMNVEV (reference sequence). CDR3 nucleotide sequence: TGTGCCAGCAGTTTAAAATGGGGTGCTAATGAAAAACTGTTTTTT. It codes for CASSLKWGANEKLFF.

The chain links TRBV5-4 to TRBJ2-3; D is unclear. Germline V CDR1 and CDR2: SGHNT, YYREEE (reference sequence). This CDR3 region has 14 residues. The V gene lost 5 bases and the J gene lost 0 bases, with 10 bases spanning the gap. DNA of the CDR3: TGTGCCAGCAGGCCGTCCGGGAGCACAGATACGCAGTATTTT. Translation: CASRPSGSTDTQYF.

This clonotype was observed a handful of times. The chain employs TRBV28 and TRBJ1-5; D uncertain. The CDR3 length is 13 residues. V was trimmed by 7 bases and J by 0 bases, leaving 7 bases between them. The germline V gene has CDR1 MDHEN and CDR2 SYDVKM. CDR3 region: CASNGYSNQPQHF. CDR3 nucleotides: TGTGCCAGCAATGGTTATAGCAATCAGCCCCAGCATTTT.

On this clonotype: Since a much larger clone is just one base distant, this may be a read error. The J gene is TRBJ1-1, the V gene TRBV28; D ambiguous. The length of the CDR3 is 12 residues. CDR1 is MDHEN and CDR2 is SYDVKM in the germline V gene. The ends were cut back, 6 bases at V and 5 bases at J, with 10 bases in the middle. In DNA, the CDR3 is TGTGCCAGCAGACGGCTTTATACTGAAGCTTTCTTT. This sequence encodes CASRRLYTEAFF.

The chain has TRBV4-1 and TRBJ2-7; the D gene is possibly TRBD1 (5 bases). Germline lookup yields CDR1 MGHRA and CDR2 YSYEKL. Trimming shortened V by 1 base and J by 2 bases, and 18 bases separated the two germline ends. The CDR3 spans 17 residues. CDR3 amino acids: CASSQGDPRAGTYEQYF. In nucleotides, the CDR3 is TGCGCCAGCAGCCAAGGAGACCCACGGGCAGGGACCTACGAGCAGTACTTC.

The J gene is TRBJ2-1, the V gene TRBV4-1, with 12 bases lining up with TRBD2. V shed 1 base and J 6 bases; nucleotides not matched to a gene: 7. Germline assignment: CDR1 MGHRA and CDR2 YSYEKL. CDR3 length: 17 residues. DNA of the CDR3: TGCGCCAGCAGCCAAGGCCTGCTAGCGGGAGGGCCCAATGAGCAGTTCTTC. It is translated as CASSQGLLAGGPNEQFF.

A note on this clonotype: This may stem from a read error, because a much larger clone lies one nucleotide away. The conserved closing phenylalanine or tryptophan is absent in this CDR3, likely reflecting a read error. V and J are TRBV27 and TRBJ1-2; D is ambiguous. V was pared by 3 bases and J by 4 bases, with 12 bases between. CDR3 length: 14 amino acids. CDR1 and CDR2 from the germline V gene are MNHEY and SMNVEV (reference sequence). The CDR3 DNA reads as TGTGCCAGCAGTTTTTTATCGGGGATCTATGGCTACACCCTC. Protein sequence: CASSFLSGIYGYTL.

In its sample, this clonotype was seen a few times. The J gene is TRBJ1-4, the V gene TRBV28; D not certain. V was trimmed by 5 bases and J by 0 bases, leaving 10 bases between them. CDR1 and CDR2 from the germline V gene are MDHEN and SYDVKM. The CDR3 extends over 15 amino acids. CDR3 in amino acids: CASSPLDTTNEKLFF. CDR3 bases: TGTGCCAGCAGTCCTCTAGATACAACTAATGAAAAACTGTTTTTT.